This T cell receptor (beta chain) was found in a study of persistence of HIV-infected CD4 T cells. About the study: CD4+ T cells responding to CMV or HIV-1 Gag were isolated.

Details on this clone: Its cognate antigen is unknown.

An overlapping HIV-1 Gag peptide pool stimulated these cells at about 0.94 ug/peptide/mL. Sorted nonresponding memory CD4+ T cells were CD40L-negative, CD69-negative, CD45RO-high. General observations from the study: Compared with CD3/CD28-stimulated cells, CMV- and Gag-responding cells showed lower TCRbeta richness. Antigen-responding cells were enriched for degenerate expanded CDR3beta sequences.

Sequencing used immunoSEQ version 4 in survey mode. Method: immunoSEQ multiplex PCR; TCRdb's copy keeps in-frame clones and lacks some. The table includes more than 30,000 clones, approximately 78% detected once. The CDR3 is made up of 14 amino acids. Trimming cost V 4 bases and J 7 bases, with 15 bases left between them. Looked up from germline, CDR1 is SGHAT and CDR2 is FQDESV (reference sequence). The V gene is TRBV11-1, the J gene TRBJ2-3; D not resolved. The source was cultured CD4+ T cells from PBMCs, collected from a patient who received antiretroviral therapy. This sequence was found in an adult with HIV. The donor label of this sample is uncertain. The chain's CDR3 is CASSSPSRPYTQYF. For the CDR3, the DNA is TGTGCCAGCAGCTCCCCTTCCAGACCCTATACGCAGTATTTT.